Detailed here is one TCR beta chain. A clone one base away is much larger, so this may be a read error. These data are taken from a study of early T cells in non-severe SARS-CoV-2 infection. Study context: Sequencing targeted bulk RNA from unsorted whole blood, leaving chains unpaired.

From the 5' RACE reads, TCRdb called clonotypes with MiXCR, one entry per CDR3 protein. The table includes 20,000 to 25,000 distinct CDR3 sequences, 4.8% detected once. This CDR3 is 15 amino acids long. Germline values: CDR1 SGHVS, CDR2 FNYEAQ. This TCR came from an adult who was a healthcare worker with PCR-confirmed SARS-CoV-2 infection or an uninfected control (not recorded which). The source material was whole blood. J is TRBJ2-3 and V is TRBV7-6, with 11 bases that match TRBD2. The CDR3: CTSTQGSGGADTQYF. The CDR3 region has the DNA TGTACCAGCACGCAGGGTAGCGGGGGGGCAGATACGCAGTATTTT.